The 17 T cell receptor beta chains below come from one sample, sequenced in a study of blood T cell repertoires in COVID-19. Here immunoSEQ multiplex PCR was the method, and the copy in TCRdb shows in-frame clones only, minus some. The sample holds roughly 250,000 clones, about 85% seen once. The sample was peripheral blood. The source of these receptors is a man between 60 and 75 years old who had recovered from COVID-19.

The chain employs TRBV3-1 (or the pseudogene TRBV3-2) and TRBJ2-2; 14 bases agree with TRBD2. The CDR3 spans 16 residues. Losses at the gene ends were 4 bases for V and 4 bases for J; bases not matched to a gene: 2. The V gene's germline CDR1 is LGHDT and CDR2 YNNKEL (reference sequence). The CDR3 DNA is TGTGCCAGCAGCCTTGGGACTAGCGGGGGCACCGGGGAGCTGTTTTTT. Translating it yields CASSLGTSGGTGELFF.

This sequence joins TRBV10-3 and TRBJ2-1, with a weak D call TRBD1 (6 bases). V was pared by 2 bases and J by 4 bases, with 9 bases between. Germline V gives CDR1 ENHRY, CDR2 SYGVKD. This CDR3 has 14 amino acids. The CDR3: CAISEGGTYNEQFF. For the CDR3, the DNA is TGTGCCATCAGTGAGGGGGGCACGTACAATGAGCAGTTCTTC.

The CDR3 spells CASSFQEGYGYTF. The CDR3 DNA is TGTGCCAGCAGCTTTCAAGAGGGCTATGGCTACACCTTC. This chain joins TRBV5-6 and TRBJ1-2, with no clear D. V was pared by 2 bases and J by 4 bases, with 9 bases between. The CDR3 consists of 13 residues. Germline V gene sequence: CDR1 SGHDT, CDR2 YYEEEE.

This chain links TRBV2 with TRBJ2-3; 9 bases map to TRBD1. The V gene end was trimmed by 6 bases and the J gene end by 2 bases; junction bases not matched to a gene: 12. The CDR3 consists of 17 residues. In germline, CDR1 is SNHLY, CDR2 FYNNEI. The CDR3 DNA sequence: TGTGCCAGCAGGCCTACCCGGGACAGGGAGTACACAGATACGCAGTATTTT. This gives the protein CASRPTRDREYTDTQYF.

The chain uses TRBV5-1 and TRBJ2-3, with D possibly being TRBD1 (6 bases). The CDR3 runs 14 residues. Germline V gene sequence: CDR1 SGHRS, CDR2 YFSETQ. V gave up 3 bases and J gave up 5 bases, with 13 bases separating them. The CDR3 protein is CASSYGTQGDTQYF. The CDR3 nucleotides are TGCGCCAGCAGCTACGGGACACAAGGAGATACGCAGTATTTT.

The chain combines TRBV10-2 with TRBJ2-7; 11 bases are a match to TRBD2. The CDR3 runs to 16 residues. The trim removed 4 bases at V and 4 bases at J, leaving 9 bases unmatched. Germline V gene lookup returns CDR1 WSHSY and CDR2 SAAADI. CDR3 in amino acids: CASSGGTSGGTYEQYV. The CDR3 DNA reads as TGCGCCAGCAGTGGTGGAACTAGCGGGGGTACTTACGAGCAGTACGTC.

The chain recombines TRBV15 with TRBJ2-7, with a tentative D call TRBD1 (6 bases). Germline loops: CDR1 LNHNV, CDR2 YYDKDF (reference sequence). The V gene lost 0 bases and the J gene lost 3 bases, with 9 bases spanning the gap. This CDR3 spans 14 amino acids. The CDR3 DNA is TGTGCCACCAGCAGAGAGGACAGATACTACGAGCAGTACGTC. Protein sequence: CATSREDRYYEQYV.

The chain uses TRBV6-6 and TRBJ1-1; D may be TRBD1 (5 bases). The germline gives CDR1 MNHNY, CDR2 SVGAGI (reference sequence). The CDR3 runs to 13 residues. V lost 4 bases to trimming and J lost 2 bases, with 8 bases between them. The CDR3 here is CASSWGDNTEAFF. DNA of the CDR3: TGTGCCAGCAGTTGGGGCGATAACACTGAAGCTTTCTTT.

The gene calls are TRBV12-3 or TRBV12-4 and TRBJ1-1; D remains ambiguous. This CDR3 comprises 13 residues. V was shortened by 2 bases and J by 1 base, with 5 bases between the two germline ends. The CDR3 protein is CASSLNGNTEAFF. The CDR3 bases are TGTGCCAGCAGTTTAAACGGGAACACTGAAGCTTTCTTT.

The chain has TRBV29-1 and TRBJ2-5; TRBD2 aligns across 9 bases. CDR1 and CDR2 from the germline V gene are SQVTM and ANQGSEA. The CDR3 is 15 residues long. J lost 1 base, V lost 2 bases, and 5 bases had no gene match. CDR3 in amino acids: CSVERRAGGQETQYF. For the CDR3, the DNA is TGCAGCGTTGAACGGCGAGCGGGGGGCCAAGAGACCCAGTACTTC.

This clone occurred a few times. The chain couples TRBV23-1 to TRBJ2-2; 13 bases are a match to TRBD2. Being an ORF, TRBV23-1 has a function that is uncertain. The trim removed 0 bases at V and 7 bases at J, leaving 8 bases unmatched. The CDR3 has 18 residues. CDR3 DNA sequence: TGCGCCAGCAGTCAATCGAATCGACTAGCGGGGGGAAACGGGGAGCTGTTTTTT. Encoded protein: CASSQSNRLAGGNGELFF.

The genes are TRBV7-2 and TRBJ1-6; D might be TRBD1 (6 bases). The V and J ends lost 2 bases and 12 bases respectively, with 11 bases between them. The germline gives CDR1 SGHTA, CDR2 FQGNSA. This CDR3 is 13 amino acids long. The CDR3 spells CASSLNRGQPLHF. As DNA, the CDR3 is TGTGCCAGCAGCTTAAATAGGGGACAACCCCTCCACTTT.

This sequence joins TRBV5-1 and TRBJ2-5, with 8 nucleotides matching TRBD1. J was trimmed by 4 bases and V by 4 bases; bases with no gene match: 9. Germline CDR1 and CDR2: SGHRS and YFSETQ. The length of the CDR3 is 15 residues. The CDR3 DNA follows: TGCGCCAGCAGCAGGGGACAGGTTTCCTCAGAGACCCAGTACTTC. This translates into CASSRGQVSSETQYF.

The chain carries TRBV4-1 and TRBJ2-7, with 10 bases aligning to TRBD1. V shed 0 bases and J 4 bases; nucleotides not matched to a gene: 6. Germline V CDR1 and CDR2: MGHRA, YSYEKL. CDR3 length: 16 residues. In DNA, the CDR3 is TGCGCCAGCAGCCAAGAAGACGGGACAGGGGCATACGAGCAGTACTTC. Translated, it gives CASSQEDGTGAYEQYF.

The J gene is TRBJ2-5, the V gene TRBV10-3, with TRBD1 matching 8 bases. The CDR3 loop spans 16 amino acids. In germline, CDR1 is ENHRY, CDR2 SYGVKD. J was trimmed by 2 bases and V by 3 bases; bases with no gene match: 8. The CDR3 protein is CAISEGQGGRQETQYF. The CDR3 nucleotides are TGTGCCATCAGTGAAGGACAGGGTGGTCGGCAAGAGACCCAGTACTTC.

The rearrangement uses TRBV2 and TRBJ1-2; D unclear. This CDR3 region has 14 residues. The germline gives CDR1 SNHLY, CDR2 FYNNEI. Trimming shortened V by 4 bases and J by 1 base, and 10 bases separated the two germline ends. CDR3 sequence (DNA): TGTGCCAGCAGTGTGCAACAGCTTAACTATGGCTACACCTTC. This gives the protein CASSVQQLNYGYTF.

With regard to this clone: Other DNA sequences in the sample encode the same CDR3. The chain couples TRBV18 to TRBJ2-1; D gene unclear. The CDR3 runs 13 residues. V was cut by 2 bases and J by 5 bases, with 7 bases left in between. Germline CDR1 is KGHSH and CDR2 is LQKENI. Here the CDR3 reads CASSPGQDNEQFF. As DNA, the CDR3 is TGTGCCAGCTCACCAGGGCAGGACAATGAGCAGTTCTTC.